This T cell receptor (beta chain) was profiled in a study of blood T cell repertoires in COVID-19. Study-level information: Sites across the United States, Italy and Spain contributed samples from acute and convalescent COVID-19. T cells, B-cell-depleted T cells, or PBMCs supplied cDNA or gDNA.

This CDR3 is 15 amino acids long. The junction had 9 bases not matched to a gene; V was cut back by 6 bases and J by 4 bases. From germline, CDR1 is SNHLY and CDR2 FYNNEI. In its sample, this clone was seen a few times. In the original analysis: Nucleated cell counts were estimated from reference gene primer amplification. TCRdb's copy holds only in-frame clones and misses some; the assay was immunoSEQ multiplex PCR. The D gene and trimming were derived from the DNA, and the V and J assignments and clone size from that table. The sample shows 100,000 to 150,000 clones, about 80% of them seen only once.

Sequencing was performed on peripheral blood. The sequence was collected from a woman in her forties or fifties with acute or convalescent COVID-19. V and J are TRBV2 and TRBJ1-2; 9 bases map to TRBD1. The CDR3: CASSRRQGGRYGYTF. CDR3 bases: TGTGCCAGCAGCCGTAGACAGGGGGGTCGCTATGGCTACACCTTC.